This passage covers 26 T cell receptor beta chains from one sample sequenced in a study of blood T cell repertoires in COVID-19. Libraries were prepared by immunoSEQ multiplex PCR; TCRdb keeps only in-frame clonotypes and omits some of them. The profile shows fewer than 250,000 clones, 88% of them singletons. Input material: PBMCs or T cells enriched from blood (not recorded which). The receptors were gathered from a woman aged 45-65 years with acute COVID-19.

The chain couples TRBV3-1 (or the pseudogene TRBV3-2) to TRBJ2-1; TRBD2 aligns across 8 bases. The CDR3 is 16 residues long. V gave up 3 bases and J gave up 2 bases; unmatched junction bases: 6. Germline V gene lookup returns CDR1 LGHDT and CDR2 YNNKEL (reference sequence). CDR3 in DNA: TGTGCCAGCAGCCACCACAGCGGGAGCGCCTACAATGAGCAGTTCTTC. Protein product: CASSHHSGSAYNEQFF.

V and J are TRBV15 and TRBJ2-5, with 7 bases lining up with TRBD2. V lost 0 bases to trimming and J lost 5 bases; unmatched junction nucleotides: 3. CDR3 size: 14 residues. The V gene's germline CDR1 is LNHNV and CDR2 YYDKDF (reference sequence). The CDR3 region has the DNA TGTGCCACCAGCAGAGATCTGGGGGGGGAGACCCAGTACTTC. This gives the protein CATSRDLGGETQYF.

This chain joins TRBV7-2 and TRBJ2-1; 8 bases are shared with TRBD1. Trimming removed 1 base from V and 4 bases from J; junction bases left unmatched: 6. The germline CDR1 and CDR2 sequences are SGHTA and FQGNSA. CDR3 length: 16 residues. The CDR3 spells CASSLVGTGGYNEQFF. The DNA of the CDR3 is TGTGCCAGCAGCTTAGTGGGAACAGGGGGGTACAATGAGCAGTTCTTC.

The CDR3 DNA reads as TGCGCCAGCAGAGCGGGACTCCCCCAAGACATTCAGTACTTC. Translated: CASRAGLPQDIQYF. This sequence joins TRBV5-1 and TRBJ2-4, with 7 bases that match TRBD2. Per the germline V gene, CDR1 is SGHRS and CDR2 is YFSETQ. The junction had 10 bases not matched to a gene; V was cut back by 5 bases and J by 8 bases. The CDR3 totals 14 residues.

The chain has TRBV6-5 and TRBJ2-2; 10 nucleotides match TRBD2. Germline V CDR1 and CDR2: MNHEY, SVGAGI. The CDR3 has 15 amino acids. V lost 5 bases, J lost 3 bases, and 3 bases stayed unmatched. CDR3 region: CASSISGRYTGELFF. For the CDR3, the DNA is TGTGCCAGCAGTATTAGCGGGAGGTACACCGGGGAGCTGTTTTTT.

This clone has just one count. V gene TRBV11-2 combines with J gene TRBJ2-7; D unclear. Germline V gene sequence: CDR1 SGHAT, CDR2 FQNNGV. V was trimmed by 1 base and J by 2 bases, leaving 6 bases between them. This CDR3 is 13 amino acids long. In DNA form, the CDR3 reads TGTGCCAGCAGCTTAGGGCTCACCTACGAGCAGTACTTC. Amino acids: CASSLGLTYEQYF. Full variable domain (rest looked up from reference TRBV11-2 and TRBJ2-7): EAGVAQSPRYKIIEKRQSVAFWCNPISGHATLYWYQQILGQGPKLLIQFQNNGVVDDSQLPKDRFSAERLKGVDSTLKIQPAKLEDSAVYLCASSLGLTYEQYFGPGTRLTVT.

The chain uses TRBV28 and TRBJ1-2, with 9 nucleotides matching TRBD1. This CDR3 region has 17 residues. Germline V gene sequence: CDR1 MDHEN, CDR2 SYDVKM. V lost 5 bases, J lost 5 bases, and 15 bases stayed unmatched. This CDR3 reads CASSTRDRAVRGYGYTF. DNA for the CDR3: TGTGCCAGCAGTACCCGGGACAGGGCCGTCCGAGGGTATGGCTACACCTTC.

The chain recombines TRBV12-3 or TRBV12-4 with TRBJ2-2; D is perhaps TRBD1 (5 bases). This CDR3 is built from 13 residues. Trimming removed 6 bases from V and 1 base from J, with 6 bases in between. The DNA for the CDR3 is TGTGCCAGCAGGCAGGGGAACACCGGGGAGCTGTTTTTT. As protein: CASRQGNTGELFF.

The chain employs TRBV9 and TRBJ2-7, with 8 positions matching TRBD2. Germline trimming cut 3 bases from V and 2 bases from J; bases unmatched to any gene: 19. From germline, CDR1 is SGDLS and CDR2 YYNGEE. This CDR3 has 19 amino acids. CDR3 DNA: TGTGCCAGCAGCGAAGGACTAGGATCCTCCGCGGGGGGCCCCTACGAGCAGTACTTC. As protein: CASSEGLGSSAGGPYEQYF.

V and J are TRBV27 and TRBJ2-2, with D possibly TRBD1 on 6 matching bases. Germline loops: CDR1 MNHEY, CDR2 SMNVEV (reference sequence). CDR3 length equals 13 residues. Trimming took off 6 bases at V and 6 bases at J, with 11 bases between the two ends. CDR3 protein: CASRPQGPGELFF. The CDR3 bases are TGTGCCAGCAGACCTCAGGGGCCCGGGGAGCTGTTTTTT.

The chain joins TRBV27 to TRBJ2-5, with 10 positions matching TRBD1. This CDR3 has 14 amino acids. Germline CDR1 is MNHEY and CDR2 is SMNVEV (reference sequence). Unmatched junction bases numbered 3, after V lost 3 bases and J lost 5 bases. The DNA of the CDR3 is TGTGCCAGCAGTTTGACAGGGGGCAGTGAGACCCAGTACTTC. Its translation: CASSLTGGSETQYF.

The chain combines TRBV25-1 with TRBJ2-7, with D possibly TRBD2 on 6 matching bases. This CDR3 is 14 amino acids long. V was cut by 3 bases and J by 2 bases, with 11 bases left in between. Germline lookup yields CDR1 MGHDK and CDR2 SYGVNS. CDR3 nucleotide sequence: TGTGCCAGCAGTGAGCTAGCGAATCCCTACGAGCAGTACTTC. Encoded protein: CASSELANPYEQYF.

The chain has TRBV27 and TRBJ1-1; D unresolved. Germline lookup yields CDR1 MNHEY and CDR2 SMNVEV (reference sequence). Trimming removed 10 bases at V and 5 bases at J, with 20 bases between. The CDR3 spans 14 residues. The CDR3 nucleotides read TGTGCCACTAAACTCCTAAGAGGGAGAACTGAAGCTTTCTTT. It is translated as CATKLLRGRTEAFF.

The CDR3 here is CASNFRSGGGEKLFF. CDR3 sequence (DNA): TGTGCCAGCAATTTCCGATCAGGGGGCGGCGAAAAACTGTTTTTT. The rearrangement links TRBV2 to TRBJ1-4; TRBD1 matches 8 bases. V shed 7 bases, J shed 8 bases, and the junction held 12 bases outside the gene matches. Per the germline V gene, CDR1 is SNHLY and CDR2 is FYNNEI. This CDR3 is built from 15 residues.

Only one count was recorded for this clone. The chain has TRBV7-3 and TRBJ2-1; 10 bases match TRBD2. The V and J ends lost 2 bases and 2 bases, in that order; junction bases with no gene match: 0. Germline V gene lookup returns CDR1 SGHTA and CDR2 FQGTGA. The CDR3 has 15 residues. DNA for the CDR3: TGTGCCAGCAGCTTAGGGACTAGCGCCTACAATGAGCAGTTCTTC. Its protein product is CASSLGTSAYNEQFF.

In DNA form, the CDR3 reads TGTGCCTGGACGGGACAGTCGAACCGGGAGCAGTACTTC. This gives the protein CAWTGQSNREQYF. This sequence joins TRBV30 and TRBJ2-7, with 7 bases identical to TRBD1. J was trimmed by 7 bases and V by 4 bases; bases with no gene match: 10. The CDR3 runs 13 residues. Germline assignment: CDR1 GTSNPN and CDR2 SVGIG (reference sequence).

This clone came up many times. The chain carries TRBV12-3 or TRBV12-4 and TRBJ2-7; a weak D match, TRBD1 (5 bases). CDR3 length equals 12 residues. Deletions cut 2 bases from V and 3 bases from J, with 5 bases between. CDR3 DNA: TGTGCCAGCAGTTTAAGGGGCTACGAGCAGTACTTC. Its protein product is CASSLRGYEQYF.

The sample holds a few counts of this clone. The chain employs TRBV18 and TRBJ2-1; TRBD1 matches at 10 bases. Germline trimming cut 8 bases from V and 7 bases from J; bases unmatched to any gene: 11. CDR1 KGHSH and CDR2 LQKENI come from the germline V gene. The CDR3 runs to 15 residues. The CDR3 bases are TGTGCCAGCAGAGACCCGGGACAGGGGCGAAATGAGCAGTTCTTC. Amino acids: CASRDPGQGRNEQFF.

The gene calls are TRBV19 and TRBJ1-6; no firm D call. CDR3 size: 13 residues. Trimming pared 7 bases from V and 5 bases from J, leaving 9 bases between. Germline loops: CDR1 LNHDA, CDR2 SQIVND (reference sequence). Written as DNA, the CDR3 is TGTGCCAGTAAACGACGGGATAATTCACCCCTCCACTTT. Protein: CASKRRDNSPLHF.

CDR3 in DNA: TGTGCCAGCAGTCAACAGGGGGCAGACACCGGGGAGCTGTTTTTT. Its protein is CASSQQGADTGELFF. The J gene is TRBJ2-2, the V gene TRBV6-5; 9 bases are shared with TRBD1. Germline-derived CDR1 and CDR2 are MNHEY and SVGAGI. The CDR3 spans 15 residues. J gave up 3 bases and V 5 bases, and 4 bases lay outside the gene matches.

V gene TRBV5-1 combines with J gene TRBJ2-3, with 14 bases aligning to TRBD2. The V gene end was trimmed by 4 bases and the J gene end by 4 bases; junction bases not matched to a gene: 5. The CDR3 runs to 16 residues. Germline CDR1 reads SGHRS; CDR2 reads YFSETQ. CDR3 sequence: CASSRGTSGRSDTQYF. The DNA for the CDR3 is TGCGCCAGCAGCCGAGGGACTAGCGGGAGATCAGATACGCAGTATTTT.

V is TRBV2 and J is TRBJ2-6; 7 nucleotides agree with TRBD1. CDR3 length: 15 residues. Germline-derived CDR1 and CDR2 are SNHLY and FYNNEI. Unmatched junction bases numbered 4, after V lost 8 bases and J lost 0 bases. CDR3 coding DNA: TGTGCCAGCTCGGACAGGAACTCTGGGGCCAACGTCCTGACTTTC. It is translated as CASSDRNSGANVLTF.

The J gene is TRBJ2-5, the V gene TRBV7-2; 9 bases are shared with TRBD1. Germline lookup yields CDR1 SGHTA and CDR2 FQGNSA. The CDR3 is made up of 15 amino acids. The V and J ends lost 7 bases and 4 bases, in that order; junction bases with no gene match: 10. The CDR3 nucleotides read TGTGCCAGCACCCCTCAACAGGGGGCCCTAGAGACCCAGTACTTC. Its protein product is CASTPQQGALETQYF. The full variable domain, in which reference TRBV7-2 and TRBJ2-5 provide the parts outside the CDR3, is GAGVSQSPSNKVTEKGKDVELRCDPISGHTALYWYRQSLGQGLEFLIYFQGNSAPDKSGLPSDRFSAERTGGSVSTLTIQRTQQEDSAVYLCASTPQQGALETQYFGPGTRLLVL.

The chain has TRBV7-9 and TRBJ2-2; D is perhaps TRBD2 (5 bases). Deletions cut 0 bases from V and 4 bases from J, with 9 bases between. The CDR3 covers 15 residues. Germline values: CDR1 SEHNR, CDR2 FQNEAQ (reference sequence). CDR3 bases: TGTGCCAGCAGCTTAGCGGGCGCGGGCACCGGGGAGCTGTTTTTT. Its protein is CASSLAGAGTGELFF. Filled out from reference TRBV7-9 and TRBJ2-2, the complete variable domain reads DTGVSQNPRHKITKRGQNVTFRCDPISEHNRLYWYRQTLGQGPEFLTYFQNEAQLEKSRLLSDRFSAERPKGSFSTLEIQRTEQGDSAMYLCASSLAGAGTGELFFGEGSRLTVL.

V is TRBV18 and J is TRBJ1-1, with D possibly being TRBD1 (6 bases). V shed 6 bases and J shed 3 bases, with 14 bases lying between them. CDR3 length: 14 residues. Germline V lookup: CDR1 KGHSH, CDR2 LQKENI. DNA for the CDR3: TGTGCCAGCTCTCCGCGGGGGCAGGACACTGAAGCTTTCTTT. Protein: CASSPRGQDTEAFF.

The rearrangement uses TRBV5-6 and TRBJ2-1, with D uncertain. Germline lookup yields CDR1 SGHDT and CDR2 YYEEEE. The CDR3 spans 13 residues. V lost 0 bases, J lost 6 bases, and 7 bases lay in between. CDR3 nucleotides: TGTGCCAGCAGCTTGGTTAGTGGCAATGAGCAGTTCTTC. Protein sequence: CASSLVSGNEQFF. The entire variable domain, with the rest obtained from reference TRBV5-6 and TRBJ2-1, is as follows: DAGVTQSPTHLIKTRGQQVTLRCSPKSGHDTVSWYQQALGQGPQFIFQYYEEEERQRGNFPDRFSGHQFPNYSSELNVNALLLGDSALYLCASSLVSGNEQFFGPGTRLTVL.